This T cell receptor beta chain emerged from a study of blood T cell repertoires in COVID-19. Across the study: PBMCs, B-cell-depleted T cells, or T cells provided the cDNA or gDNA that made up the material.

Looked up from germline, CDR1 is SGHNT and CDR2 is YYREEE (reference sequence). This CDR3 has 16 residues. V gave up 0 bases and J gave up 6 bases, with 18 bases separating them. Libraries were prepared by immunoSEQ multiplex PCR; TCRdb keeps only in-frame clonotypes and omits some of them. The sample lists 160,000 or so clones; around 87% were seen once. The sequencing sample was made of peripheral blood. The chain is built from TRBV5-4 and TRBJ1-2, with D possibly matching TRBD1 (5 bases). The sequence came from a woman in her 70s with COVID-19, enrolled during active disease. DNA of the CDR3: TGTGCCAGCAGCTTGGAAAATCCAGGGATGATAAATGGCTACACCTTC. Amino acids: CASSLENPGMINGYTF.